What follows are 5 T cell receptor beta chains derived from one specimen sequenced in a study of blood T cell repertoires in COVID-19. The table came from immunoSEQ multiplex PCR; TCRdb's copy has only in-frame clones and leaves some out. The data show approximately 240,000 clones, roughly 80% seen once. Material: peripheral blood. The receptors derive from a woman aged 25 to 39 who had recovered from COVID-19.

CDR3 coding DNA: TGTGCCAGCAGCTTGGCGACTAGCGGGGGCCAAGAGACCCAGTACTTC. Translated: CASSLATSGGQETQYF. V is TRBV5-6 and J is TRBJ2-5; TRBD2 aligns across 12 bases. Germline V gene data show CDR1 as SGHDT and CDR2 as YYEEEE. V shed 0 bases, J shed 1 base, and the junction held 1 base outside the gene matches. The CDR3 runs to 16 residues.

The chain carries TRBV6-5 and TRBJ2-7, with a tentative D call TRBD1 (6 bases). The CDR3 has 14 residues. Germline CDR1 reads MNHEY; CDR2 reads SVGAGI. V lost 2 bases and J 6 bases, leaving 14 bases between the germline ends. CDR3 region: CASSYVRGSAEQYF. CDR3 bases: TGTGCCAGCAGTTACGTCAGGGGTAGCGCCGAGCAGTACTTC.

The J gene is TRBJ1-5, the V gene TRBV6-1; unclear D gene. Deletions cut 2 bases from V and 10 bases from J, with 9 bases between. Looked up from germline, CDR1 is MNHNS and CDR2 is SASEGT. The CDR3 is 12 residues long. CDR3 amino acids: CASSERVKPQHF. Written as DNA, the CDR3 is TGTGCCAGCAGTGAACGGGTTAAACCCCAGCATTTT.

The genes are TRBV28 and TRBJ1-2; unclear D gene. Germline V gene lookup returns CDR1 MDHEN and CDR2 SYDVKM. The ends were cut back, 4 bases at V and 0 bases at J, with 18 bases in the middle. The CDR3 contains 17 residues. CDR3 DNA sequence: TGTGCCAGCAGTTCCCCGGGAGCTTCCCACCCTAACTATGGCTACACCTTC. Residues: CASSSPGASHPNYGYTF.

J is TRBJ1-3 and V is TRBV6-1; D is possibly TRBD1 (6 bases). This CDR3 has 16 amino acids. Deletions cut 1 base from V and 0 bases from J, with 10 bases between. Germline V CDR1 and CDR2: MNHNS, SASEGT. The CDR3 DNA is TGTGCCAGCAGTGAAGGGCAGGGGAGCTCTGGAAACACCATATATTTT. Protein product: CASSEGQGSSGNTIYF.